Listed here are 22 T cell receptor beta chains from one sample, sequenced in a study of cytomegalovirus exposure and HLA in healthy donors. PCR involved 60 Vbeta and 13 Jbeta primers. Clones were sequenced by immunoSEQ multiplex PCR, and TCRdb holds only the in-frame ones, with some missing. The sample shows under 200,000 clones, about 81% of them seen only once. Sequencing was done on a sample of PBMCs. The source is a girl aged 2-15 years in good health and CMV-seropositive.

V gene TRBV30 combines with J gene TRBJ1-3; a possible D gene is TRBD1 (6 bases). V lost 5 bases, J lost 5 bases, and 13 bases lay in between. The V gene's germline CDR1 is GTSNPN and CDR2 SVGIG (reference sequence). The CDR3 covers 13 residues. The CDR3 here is CAWSTGSRNTIYF. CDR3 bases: TGTGCCTGGTCCACAGGGTCTAGAAACACCATATATTTT.

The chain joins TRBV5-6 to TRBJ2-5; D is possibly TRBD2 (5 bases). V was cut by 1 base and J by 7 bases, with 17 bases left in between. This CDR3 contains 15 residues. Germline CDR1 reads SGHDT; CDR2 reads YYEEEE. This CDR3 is CASSLLRSGALTQYF. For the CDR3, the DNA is TGTGCCAGCAGCTTGTTGCGGAGCGGCGCTTTGACCCAGTACTTC. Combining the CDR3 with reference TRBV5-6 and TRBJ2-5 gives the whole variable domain DAGVTQSPTHLIKTRGQQVTLRCSPKSGHDTVSWYQQALGQGPQFIFQYYEEEERQRGNFPDRFSGHQFPNYSSELNVNALLLGDSALYLCASSLLRSGALTQYFGPGTRLLVL.

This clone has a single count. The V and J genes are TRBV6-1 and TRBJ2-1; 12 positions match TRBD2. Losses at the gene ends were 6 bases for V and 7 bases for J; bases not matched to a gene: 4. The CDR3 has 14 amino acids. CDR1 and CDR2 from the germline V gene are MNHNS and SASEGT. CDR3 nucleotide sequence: TGTGCCAGCAGGGTAACTAGCGGGGGGAATGAGCAGTTCTTC. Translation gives CASRVTSGGNEQFF.

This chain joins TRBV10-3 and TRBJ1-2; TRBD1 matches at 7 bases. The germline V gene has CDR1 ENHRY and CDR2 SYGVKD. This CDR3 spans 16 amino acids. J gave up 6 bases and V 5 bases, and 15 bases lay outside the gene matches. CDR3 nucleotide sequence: TGTGCCATCAGTAGGACTTCGGGACAGTCTAGGAATGGCTACACCTTC. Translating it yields CAISRTSGQSRNGYTF.

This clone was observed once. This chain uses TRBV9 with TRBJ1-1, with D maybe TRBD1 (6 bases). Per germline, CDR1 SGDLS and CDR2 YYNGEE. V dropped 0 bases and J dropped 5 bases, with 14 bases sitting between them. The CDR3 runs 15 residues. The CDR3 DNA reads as TGTGCCAGCAGCGTAGAGGGCAGGGGAAGGACTGAAGCTTTCTTT. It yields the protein CASSVEGRGRTEAFF.

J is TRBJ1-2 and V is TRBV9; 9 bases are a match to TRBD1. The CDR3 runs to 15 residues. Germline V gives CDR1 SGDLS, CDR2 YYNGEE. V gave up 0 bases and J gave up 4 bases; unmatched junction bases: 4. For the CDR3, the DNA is TGTGCCAGCAGCGTAGCTGGGACAGGGTTCTATGGCTACACCTTC. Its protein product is CASSVAGTGFYGYTF.

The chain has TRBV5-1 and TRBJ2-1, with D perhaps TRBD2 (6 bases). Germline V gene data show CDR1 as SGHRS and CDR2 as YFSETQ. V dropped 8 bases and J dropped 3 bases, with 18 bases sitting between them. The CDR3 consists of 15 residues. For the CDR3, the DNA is TGCGCCAGTAAAACGACCGGGACTCTCTACAATGAGCAGTTCTTC. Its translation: CASKTTGTLYNEQFF. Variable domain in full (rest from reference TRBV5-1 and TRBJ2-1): KAGVTQTPRYLIKTRGQQVTLSCSPISGHRSVSWYQQTPGQGLQFLFEYFSETQRNKGNFPGRFSGRQFSNSRSEMNVSTLELGDSALYLCASKTTGTLYNEQFFGPGTRLTVL.

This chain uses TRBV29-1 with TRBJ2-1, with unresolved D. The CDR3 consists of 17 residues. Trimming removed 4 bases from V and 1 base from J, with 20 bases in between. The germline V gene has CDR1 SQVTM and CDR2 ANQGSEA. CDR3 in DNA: TGCAGCGTTGGAGGTACCGGTGTAAGACGGTCCTACAATGAGCAGTTCTTC. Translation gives CSVGGTGVRRSYNEQFF.

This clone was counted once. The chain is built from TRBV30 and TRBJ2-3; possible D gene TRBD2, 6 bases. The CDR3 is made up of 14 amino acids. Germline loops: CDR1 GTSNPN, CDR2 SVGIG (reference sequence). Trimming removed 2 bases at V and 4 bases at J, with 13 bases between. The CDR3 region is CAWSTGGIADTQYF. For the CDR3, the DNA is TGTGCCTGGAGTACTGGGGGGATCGCAGATACGCAGTATTTT.

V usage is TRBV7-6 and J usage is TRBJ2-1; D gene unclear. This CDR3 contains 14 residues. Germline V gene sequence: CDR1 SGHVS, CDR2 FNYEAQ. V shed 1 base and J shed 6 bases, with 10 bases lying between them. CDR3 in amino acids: CASSLVTESNEQFF. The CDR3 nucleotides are TGTGCCAGCAGCTTAGTCACCGAGAGCAATGAGCAGTTCTTC. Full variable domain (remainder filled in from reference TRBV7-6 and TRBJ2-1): GAGVSQSPRYKVTKRGQDVALRCDPISGHVSLYWYRQALGQGPEFLTYFNYEAQQDKSGLPNDRFSAERPEGSISTLTIQRTEQRDSAMYRCASSLVTESNEQFFGPGTRLTVL.

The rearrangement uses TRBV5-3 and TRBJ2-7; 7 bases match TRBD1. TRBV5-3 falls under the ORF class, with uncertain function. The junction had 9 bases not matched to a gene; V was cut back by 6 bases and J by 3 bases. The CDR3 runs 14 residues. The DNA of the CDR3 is TGTGCCAGAACCACGGGGACAGACCACTACGAGCAGTACTTC. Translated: CARTTGTDHYEQYF.

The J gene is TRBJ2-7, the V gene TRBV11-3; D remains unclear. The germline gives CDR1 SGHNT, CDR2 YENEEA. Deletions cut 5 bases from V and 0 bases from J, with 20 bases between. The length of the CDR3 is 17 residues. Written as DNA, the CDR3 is TGTGCCAGCAGCAGAGGTGGCAGAAACCAATTCTCCTACGAGCAGTACTTC. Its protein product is CASSRGGRNQFSYEQYF. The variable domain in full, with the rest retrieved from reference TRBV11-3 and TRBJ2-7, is EAGVVQSPRYKIIEKKQPVAFWCNPISGHNTLYWYLQNLGQGPELLIRYENEEAVDDSQLPKDRFSAERLKGVDSTLKIQPAELGDSAVYLCASSRGGRNQFSYEQYFGPGTRLTVT.

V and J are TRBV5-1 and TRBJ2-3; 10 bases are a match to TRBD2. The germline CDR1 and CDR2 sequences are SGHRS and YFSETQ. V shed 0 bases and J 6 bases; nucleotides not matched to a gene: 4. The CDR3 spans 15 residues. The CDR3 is CASSLVLAGADTQYF. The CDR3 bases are TGCGCCAGCAGCTTGGTTCTAGCGGGAGCGGATACGCAGTATTTT.

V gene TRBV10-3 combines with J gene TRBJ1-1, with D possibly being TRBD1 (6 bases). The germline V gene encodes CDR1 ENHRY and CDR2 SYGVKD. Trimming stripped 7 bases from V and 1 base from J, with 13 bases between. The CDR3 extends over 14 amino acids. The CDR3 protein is CAITRDTSNTEAFF. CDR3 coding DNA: TGTGCCATCACCCGGGACACCTCGAACACTGAAGCTTTCTTT.

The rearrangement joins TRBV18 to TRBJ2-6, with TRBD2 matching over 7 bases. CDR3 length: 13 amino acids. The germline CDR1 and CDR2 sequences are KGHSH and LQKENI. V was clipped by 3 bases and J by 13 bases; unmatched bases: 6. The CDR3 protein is CASSPTGEGVLTF. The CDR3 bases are TGTGCCAGCTCACCTACCGGGGAGGGGGTCCTGACTTTC.

The CDR3 region has the DNA TGTGCCAGCAGCACCGCCGGGGACACAGATACGCAGTATTTT. It is translated as CASSTAGDTDTQYF. The rearrangement joins TRBV28 to TRBJ2-3; TRBD2 might be the D (5 bases). The CDR3 loop spans 14 amino acids. V gave up 6 bases and J gave up 2 bases, with 12 bases separating them. CDR1 MDHEN and CDR2 SYDVKM come from the germline V gene.

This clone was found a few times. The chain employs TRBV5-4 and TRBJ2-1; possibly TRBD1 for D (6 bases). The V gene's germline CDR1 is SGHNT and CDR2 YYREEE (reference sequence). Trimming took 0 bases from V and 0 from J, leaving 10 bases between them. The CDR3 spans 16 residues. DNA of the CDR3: TGTGCCAGCAGCTTGGGGGCGGACAGCTCCTACAATGAGCAGTTCTTC. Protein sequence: CASSLGADSSYNEQFF.

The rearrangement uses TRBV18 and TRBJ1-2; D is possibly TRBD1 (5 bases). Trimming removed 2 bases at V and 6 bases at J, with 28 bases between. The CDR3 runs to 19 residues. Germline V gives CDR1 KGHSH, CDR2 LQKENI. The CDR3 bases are TGTGCCAGCTCACCAACGGACTACCGCGTTGGACACAATCGAAATGGCTACACCTTC. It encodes CASSPTDYRVGHNRNGYTF. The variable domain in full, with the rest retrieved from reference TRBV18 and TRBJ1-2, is NAGVMQNPRHLVRRRGQEARLRCSPMKGHSHVYWYRQLPEEGLKFMVYLQKENIIDESGMPKERFSAEFPKEGPSILRIQQVVRGDSAAYFCASSPTDYRVGHNRNGYTFGSGTRLTVV.

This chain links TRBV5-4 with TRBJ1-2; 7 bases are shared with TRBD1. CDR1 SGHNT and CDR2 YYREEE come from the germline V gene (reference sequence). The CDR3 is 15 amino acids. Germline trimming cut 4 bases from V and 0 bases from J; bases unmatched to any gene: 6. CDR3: CASSQRQGTNYGYTF. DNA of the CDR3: TGTGCCAGCAGCCAAAGACAGGGAACTAACTATGGCTACACCTTC.

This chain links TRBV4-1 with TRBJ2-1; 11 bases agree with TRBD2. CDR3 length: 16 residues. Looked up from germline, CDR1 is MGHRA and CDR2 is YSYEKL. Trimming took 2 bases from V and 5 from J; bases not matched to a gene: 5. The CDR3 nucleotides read TGCGCCAGCAGCCAATCCGGGACTAGCGGTAACAATGAGCAGTTCTTC. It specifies CASSQSGTSGNNEQFF.

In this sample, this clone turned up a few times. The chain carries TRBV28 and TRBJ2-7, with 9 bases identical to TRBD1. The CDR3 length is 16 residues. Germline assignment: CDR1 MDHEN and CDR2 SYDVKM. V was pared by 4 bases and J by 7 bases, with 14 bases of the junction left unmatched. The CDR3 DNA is TGTGCCAGCAGTTCCCCGGGACAGGGACGGGAAAGAGAGCAGTACTTC. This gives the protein CASSSPGQGREREQYF. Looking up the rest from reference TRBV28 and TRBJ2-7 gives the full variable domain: DVKVTQSSRYLVKRTGEKVFLECVQDMDHENMFWYRQDPGLGLRLIYFSYDVKMKEKGDIPEGYSVSREKKERFSLILESASTNQTSMYLCASSSPGQGREREQYFGPGTRLTVT.

CDR3 sequence (DNA): TGTGCCAGCAGCGCCGAGGAGGGGAGGGCTGATCTGTCGATAGAGCAGTACTTC. It translates to CASSAEEGRADLSIEQYF. The V gene is TRBV9, the J gene TRBJ2-7; TRBD2 matches 7 bases. V was pared by 3 bases and J by 7 bases, with 22 bases of the junction left unmatched. The CDR3 consists of 18 residues. Germline V lookup: CDR1 SGDLS, CDR2 YYNGEE.